What follows are 22 T cell receptor beta chains derived from one specimen sequenced in a study of blood T cell repertoires in COVID-19. The protocol was immunoSEQ multiplex PCR, while the TCRdb copy is restricted to in-frame clones and leaves out a portion. The sample holds about 160,000 clones, roughly 80% seen once. Sequencing input: peripheral blood. The receptors come from a woman in her thirties or forties with COVID-19, enrolled during active disease.

Here the CDR3 reads CASRVDIKETQYF. In nucleotides, the CDR3 is TGTGCCAGCAGAGTCGACATAAAAGAGACCCAGTACTTC. The rearrangement joins TRBV2 to TRBJ2-5, with D hard to call. Germline V gene data show CDR1 as SNHLY and CDR2 as FYNNEI. CDR3 length equals 13 residues. V dropped 6 bases and J dropped 3 bases, with 11 bases sitting between them.

The V gene is TRBV27, the J gene TRBJ1-2; TRBD1 matches at 8 bases. V was pared by 5 bases and J by 6 bases, with 8 bases of the junction left unmatched. Germline CDR1 and CDR2: MNHEY and SMNVEV (reference sequence). CDR3 length: 14 residues. The CDR3 region is CASSAGQGRHGYTF. CDR3 sequence (DNA): TGTGCCAGCAGTGCTGGACAGGGAAGGCATGGCTACACCTTC.

The chain couples TRBV5-4 to TRBJ1-6; 9 nucleotides align to TRBD1. Germline assignment: CDR1 SGHNT and CDR2 YYREEE (reference sequence). The CDR3 has 15 residues. V trimming: 7 bases; J trimming: 10 bases; junction bases outside the gene matches: 12. DNA of the CDR3: TGTGCCAGCCGGAGGGAAGGGACAGGGCGGTCACCCCTCCACTTT. Amino acid sequence: CASRREGTGRSPLHF.

The gene calls are TRBV3-1 (or the pseudogene TRBV3-2) and TRBJ1-5; D is unresolved. The CDR3 totals 15 residues. Germline-derived CDR1 and CDR2 are LGHDT and YNNKEL (reference sequence). Trimming cost V 0 bases and J 5 bases, with 11 bases left between them. CDR3 residues: CASSQDWRVHQPQHF. The DNA of the CDR3 is TGTGCCAGCAGCCAAGACTGGAGGGTCCATCAGCCCCAGCATTTT.

The chain combines TRBV15 with TRBJ2-5; no definite D call. The germline gives CDR1 LNHNV, CDR2 YYDKDF (reference sequence). V lost 0 bases and J 1 base, leaving 9 bases between the germline ends. This CDR3 is 15 amino acids long. The CDR3 protein is CATSRDPGSQETQYF. The CDR3 coding sequence is TGTGCCACCAGCAGAGATCCAGGCAGCCAAGAGACCCAGTACTTC.

J is TRBJ2-7 and V is TRBV4-2; 9 bases agree with TRBD2. CDR1 and CDR2 (germline): LGHNA, YNFKEQ. The CDR3 sequence is 16 residues long. The ends lost 4 bases at V and 6 bases at J; junction bases unmatched: 13. The chain's CDR3 is CASSLGTSLKTIEQYF. Written as DNA, the CDR3 is TGTGCCAGCAGCCTGGGGACTAGCCTCAAAACGATCGAGCAGTACTTC.

The V call is TRBV12-3 or TRBV12-4, the J call TRBJ2-3, with no clear D. Trimming left V 1 base short and J 2 bases short, with 4 bases between. There are 13 residues in the CDR3. CDR3 protein: CASSLGLTDTQYF. The CDR3 nucleotides read TGTGCCAGCAGTTTAGGACTCACAGATACGCAGTATTTT.

V usage is TRBV5-1 and J usage is TRBJ2-1, with 14 positions matching TRBD2. The ends lost 2 bases at V and 3 bases at J; junction bases unmatched: 4. Looked up from germline, CDR1 is SGHRS and CDR2 is YFSETQ. The CDR3 runs 17 residues. The CDR3 protein is CASSLPGLAGDYNEQFF. In DNA form, the CDR3 reads TGCGCCAGCAGCTTACCGGGACTAGCGGGAGACTACAATGAGCAGTTCTTC.

The V gene is TRBV7-9, the J gene TRBJ1-2, with D possibly TRBD1 on 6 matching bases. The CDR3 runs 15 residues. CDR1 and CDR2 from the germline V gene are SEHNR and FQNEAQ (reference sequence). Trimming stripped 4 bases from V and 3 bases from J, with 15 bases between. The CDR3 loop reads CASSSLSGQHYGYTF. The CDR3 DNA follows: TGTGCCAGCAGCTCCCTGTCCGGACAGCACTATGGCTACACCTTC. The full variable domain, with the rest looked up from reference TRBV7-9 and TRBJ1-2, is DTGVSQNPRHKITKRGQNVTFRCDPISEHNRLYWYRQTLGQGPEFLTYFQNEAQLEKSRLLSDRFSAERPKGSFSTLEIQRTEQGDSAMYLCASSSLSGQHYGYTFGSGTRLTVV.

This clone showed up just a few times. The genes are TRBV6-1 and TRBJ1-6; possible D gene TRBD1, 5 bases. Deletions cut 2 bases from V and 5 bases from J, with 10 bases between. Germline values: CDR1 MNHNS, CDR2 SASEGT. The CDR3 loop spans 15 amino acids. This CDR3 is CASSERGSHNSPLHF. DNA of the CDR3: TGTGCCAGCAGTGAAAGGGGTAGCCATAATTCACCCCTCCACTTT.

The chain joins TRBV2 to TRBJ2-7; TRBD2 is a possible D gene (6 bases). Germline V gene lookup returns CDR1 SNHLY and CDR2 FYNNEI. The CDR3 has 14 amino acids. V was trimmed by 6 bases and J by 3 bases, leaving 15 bases between them. DNA for the CDR3: TGTGCCAGCAGACGCACGGGACTTGGCTACGAGCAGTACTTC. Translated, it gives CASRRTGLGYEQYF.

The chain combines TRBV30 with TRBJ1-6; D uncertain. CDR1 GTSNPN and CDR2 SVGIG come from the germline V gene (reference sequence). V shed 8 bases and J shed 0 bases, with 8 bases lying between them. The CDR3 runs 13 residues. Written as DNA, the CDR3 is TGTGCCGGTACTAGCTCCTATAATTCACCCCTCCACTTT. Translation gives CAGTSSYNSPLHF.

V is TRBV21-1 and J is TRBJ1-5. TRBV21-1 is a documented pseudogene. This CDR3 is 14 amino acids long. Here the CDR3 reads CASSKGGGNQPQHF. The CDR3 DNA reads TGTGCCAGCAGCAAGGGGGGGGGCAATCAGCCCCAGCATTTT.

The chain combines TRBV9 with TRBJ2-2, with D possibly TRBD1 on 5 matching bases. CDR1 is SGDLS and CDR2 is YYNGEE in the germline V gene. The CDR3 has 15 residues. The ends were cut back, 4 bases at V and 2 bases at J, with 12 bases in the middle. CDR3 protein: CASSPQGGNTGELFF. CDR3 DNA sequence: TGTGCCAGCAGCCCCCAGGGTGGCAACACCGGGGAGCTGTTTTTT.

The chain links TRBV5-4 to TRBJ1-2; D uncertain. The CDR3 runs 12 residues. Germline loops: CDR1 SGHNT, CDR2 YYREEE (reference sequence). Trimming cost V 0 bases and J 8 bases, with 8 bases left between them. The CDR3 sequence is CASSLASKGYTF. CDR3 DNA: TGTGCCAGCAGCTTGGCATCCAAAGGCTACACCTTC.

This clone has just a few counts. The chain combines TRBV5-1 with TRBJ1-1; 7 nucleotides align to TRBD1. The CDR3 contains 15 residues. Germline-derived CDR1 and CDR2 are SGHRS and YFSETQ. V lost 0 bases, J lost 5 bases, and 7 bases stayed unmatched. In nucleotides, the CDR3 is TGCGCCAGCAGCTTGGATTTACAGGGGAATACTGAAGCTTTCTTT. Translation: CASSLDLQGNTEAFF.

This chain connects TRBV5-5 to TRBJ1-6; D not certain. The CDR3 length is 12 residues. The V and J ends lost 4 bases and 8 bases respectively, with 7 bases between them. Germline CDR1 is SGHKS and CDR2 is YYEKEE (reference sequence). The CDR3 coding sequence is TGTGCCAGCAGCCTGCAGGATTCACCCCTCCACTTT. Its protein is CASSLQDSPLHF.

V gene TRBV7-9 combines with J gene TRBJ1-3, with D unresolved. The V gene's germline CDR1 is SEHNR and CDR2 FQNEAQ (reference sequence). The CDR3 is 12 amino acids. Trimming removed 5 bases from V and 3 bases from J, with 5 bases in between. The CDR3 DNA is TGTGCCAGCAGCCGCGATGGAAACACCATATATTTT. Its protein product is CASSRDGNTIYF.

The chain has TRBV4-1 and TRBJ1-2, with TRBD1 matching 8 bases. The length of the CDR3 is 16 residues. J was trimmed by 5 bases and V by 6 bases; bases with no gene match: 14. Germline V gene lookup returns CDR1 MGHRA and CDR2 YSYEKL. CDR3 coding DNA: TGCGCCAGCAGTACCGGGACAGGAAAGAATTTGTATGGCTACACCTTC. Residues: CASSTGTGKNLYGYTF.

This chain joins TRBV30 and TRBJ1-1; TRBD1 matches 7 bases. With 0 bases clipped from V and 12 bases from J, the junction kept 10 bases outside the gene matches. From germline, CDR1 is GTSNPN and CDR2 SVGIG (reference sequence). This CDR3 comprises 13 residues. The CDR3 sequence is CAWSVQGTQATFF. In nucleotides, the CDR3 is TGTGCCTGGAGTGTACAGGGGACCCAGGCGACTTTCTTT.

Note on this clone: Other DNA sequences in this sample translate to the same CDR3. The rearrangement joins TRBV4-1 to TRBJ2-1, with 10 bases fitting TRBD2. The CDR3 spans 16 residues. Germline lookup yields CDR1 MGHRA and CDR2 YSYEKL. J lost 4 bases, V lost 0 bases, and 3 bases had no gene match. The DNA for the CDR3 is TGCGCCAGCAGCCAAGATTTAGCGGGGGGATACAATGAGCAGTTCTTC. Protein product: CASSQDLAGGYNEQFF.

This sequence joins TRBV7-9 and TRBJ2-3, with D perhaps TRBD1 (6 bases). The CDR3 runs to 14 residues. CDR1 and CDR2 (germline): SEHNR, FQNEAQ (reference sequence). Trimming cost V 4 bases and J 5 bases, with 13 bases left between them. CDR3 amino acids: CASSSHYREDTQYF. The CDR3 DNA sequence: TGTGCCAGCAGCTCCCACTACAGGGAAGATACGCAGTATTTT.